The clone carrying this T cell receptor beta chain was picked up a small number of times. Its target is not known. It was with a sample-barcoded 5' primer and a J-beta primer mix that a second PCR of roughly 7 to 12 cycles was run. TCRdb redid the calling of the 5' RACE reads with MiXCR, one entry per CDR3 protein. The table lists 1.5 million to 2 million distinct CDR3 sequences, roughly 52% of them singletons. This entry belongs to a study of blood T cells in healthy people across ages. Researchers report isolating at least 6.5 million PBMCs per sample. The trim removed 6 bases at V and 5 bases at J, leaving 8 bases unmatched. CDR3 size: 15 residues. CDR1 is MDHEN, CDR2 SYDVKM, per germline. Study-level results: Lack of knowledge of donor CMV status possibly confounded expanded clonotype changes. The recorded TCR beta diversity per million T cells decreased in a roughly linear manner with age. Estimates based on one million T cells were treated as lower bounds.

V and J are TRBV28 and TRBJ2-3; 10 nucleotides match TRBD1. The clonotype originates from a woman between 40 and 50 years old in good health. Input material: blood. CDR3 loop: CASSPMTGGGDTQYF. Here the CDR3 DNA reads TGTGCCAGCAGCCCAATGACAGGGGGCGGAGATACGCAGTATTTT.